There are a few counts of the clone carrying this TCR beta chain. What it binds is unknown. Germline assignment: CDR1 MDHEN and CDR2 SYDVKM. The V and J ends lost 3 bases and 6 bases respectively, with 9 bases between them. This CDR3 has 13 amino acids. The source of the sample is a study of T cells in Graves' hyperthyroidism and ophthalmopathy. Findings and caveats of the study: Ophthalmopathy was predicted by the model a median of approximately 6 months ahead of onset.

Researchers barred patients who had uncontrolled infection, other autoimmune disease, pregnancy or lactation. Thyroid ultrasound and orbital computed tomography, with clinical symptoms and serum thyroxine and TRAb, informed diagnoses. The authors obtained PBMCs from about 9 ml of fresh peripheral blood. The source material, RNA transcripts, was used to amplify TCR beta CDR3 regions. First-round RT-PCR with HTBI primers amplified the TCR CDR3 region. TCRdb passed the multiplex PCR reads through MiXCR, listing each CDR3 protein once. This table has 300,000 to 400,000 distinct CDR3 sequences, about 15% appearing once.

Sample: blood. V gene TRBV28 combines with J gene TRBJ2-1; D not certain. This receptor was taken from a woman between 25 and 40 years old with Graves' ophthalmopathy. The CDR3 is CASSFLDRNEQFF. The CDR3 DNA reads TGTGCCAGCAGTTTTTTGGACCGCAATGAGCAGTTCTTC.